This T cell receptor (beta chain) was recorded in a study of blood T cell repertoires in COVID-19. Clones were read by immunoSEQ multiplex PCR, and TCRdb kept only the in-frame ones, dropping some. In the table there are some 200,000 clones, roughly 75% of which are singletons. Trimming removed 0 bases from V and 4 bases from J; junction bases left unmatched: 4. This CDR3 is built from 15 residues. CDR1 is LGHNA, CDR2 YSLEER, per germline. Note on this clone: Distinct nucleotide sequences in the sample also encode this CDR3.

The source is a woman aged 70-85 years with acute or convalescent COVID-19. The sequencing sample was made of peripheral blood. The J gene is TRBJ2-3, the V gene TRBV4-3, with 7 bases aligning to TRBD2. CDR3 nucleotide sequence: TGCGCCAGCAGCCAAGATGGGGGGGGTGCAGATACGCAGTATTTT. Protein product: CASSQDGGGADTQYF.